This TCR beta chain was found in a study of blood T cell repertoires in COVID-19. Study in general: The analysed material was cDNA or gDNA that came from T cells, B-cell-depleted T cells, or PBMCs.

The CDR3 has 16 amino acids. Per germline, CDR1 MNHEY and CDR2 SMNVEV (reference sequence). The V and J ends lost 6 bases and 3 bases, in that order; junction bases with no gene match: 13. Per the original data handling: How many nucleated cells were present was estimated from reference gene primer amplification. Some clones are missing from TCRdb's copy, which holds only in-frame ones; the method was immunoSEQ multiplex PCR. V and J calls and clone size come straight from that table; D and trimming were deduced from the DNA. The sample consists of tens of thousands of clones, 87% of them appearing once.

The chain has TRBV27 and TRBJ2-7, with 8 bases lining up with TRBD2. The source of this sequence is a human donor in a cohort sampled during active COVID-19. Sequencing input: peripheral blood. The chain's CDR3 is CASSAKGGGTSYEQYF. CDR3 coding DNA: TGTGCCAGCAGCGCGAAGGGGGGAGGGACTAGCTACGAGCAGTACTTC.